The 14 T cell receptor beta chains below all came from one sample that was sequenced in a study of OX40 agonist ivuxolimab in advanced cancers. Measured with immunoSEQ multiplex PCR; TCRdb has only the in-frame clones, and not every one. The sample lists approximately 18,000 clones, over 75% occurring once. The sample in question was CD4+ or CD8+ T cells sorted from blood, obtained in a trial of the OX40 agonist ivuxolimab. All receptors derive from an adult with an advanced solid tumor such as melanoma, head and neck, liver or kidney cancer.

The genes are TRBV4-3 and TRBJ2-1; D not certain. From germline, CDR1 is LGHNA and CDR2 YSLEER. The CDR3 sequence is 15 residues long. Trimming stripped 0 bases from V and 5 bases from J, with 11 bases between. CDR3 in amino acids: CASSQDLGKHNEQFF. The DNA for the CDR3 is TGCGCCAGCAGCCAAGATCTGGGGAAGCACAATGAGCAGTTCTTC.

The J gene is TRBJ1-1, the V gene TRBV4-3; D is undetermined. Germline V gene sequence: CDR1 LGHNA, CDR2 YSLEER. The CDR3 contains 16 residues. The V end lost 1 base, the J end lost 4 bases, and 16 bases lay between the germline ends. The CDR3 region has the DNA TGCGCCAGCAGCCAAGTCAATTCCGCGGGGAGCACTGAAGCTTTCTTT. Encoded protein: CASSQVNSAGSTEAFF.

This chain uses TRBV4-1 with TRBJ1-4; no firm D call. Trimming cost V 5 bases and J 7 bases, with 14 bases left between them. This CDR3 region has 14 residues. From germline, CDR1 is MGHRA and CDR2 YSYEKL. CDR3 region: CASSSQAGGEKLFF. Here the CDR3 DNA reads TGCGCCAGCAGCAGTCAGGCGGGAGGTGAAAAACTGTTTTTT.

The genes are TRBV7-9 and TRBJ2-7; 9 bases agree with TRBD1. The CDR3 loop spans 15 amino acids. The ends lost 5 bases at V and 5 bases at J; junction bases unmatched: 10. Germline assignment: CDR1 SEHNR and CDR2 FQNEAQ (reference sequence). DNA of the CDR3: TGTGCCAGCAGCGGGGCCGGGACAGGGTCCCACGAGCAGTACTTC. This codes for CASSGAGTGSHEQYF.

The chain has TRBV6-4 and TRBJ2-2; 9 bases are a match to TRBD1. V dropped 10 bases and J dropped 4; count of bases not matched to a gene: 7. The CDR3 has 14 amino acids. CDR1 MRHNA and CDR2 SNTAGT come from the germline V gene. CDR3 in DNA: TGTGCCAACTTCCGGGACAGGGTCACCGGGGAGCTGTTTTTT. Translated: CANFRDRVTGELFF.

The J gene is TRBJ2-7, the V gene TRBV4-3; D might be TRBD1 (6 bases). This CDR3 is 14 amino acids long. Germline values: CDR1 LGHNA, CDR2 YSLEER. V lost 5 bases and J 1 base, leaving 12 bases between the germline ends. CDR3 sequence: CASSISTGSYEQYF. The CDR3 region has the DNA TGCGCCAGCAGCATTTCGACAGGTTCCTACGAGCAGTACTTC.

The chain employs TRBV4-2 and TRBJ2-7; 10 nucleotides line up with TRBD2. Trimming cost V 0 bases and J 7 bases; bases outside gene matches: 9. CDR3 length: 16 amino acids. The germline V gene has CDR1 LGHNA and CDR2 YNFKEQ. The CDR3 bases are TGTGCCAGCAGCCAAGATCCAGCGGGAGGGCCGAGGGAGCAGTACTTC. This translates into CASSQDPAGGPREQYF.

This chain joins TRBV11-2 and TRBJ1-4, with 7 bases that match TRBD1. CDR3 length equals 14 residues. J lost 8 bases, V lost 4 bases, and 7 bases had no gene match. The germline CDR1 and CDR2 sequences are SGHAT and FQNNGV. In DNA form, the CDR3 reads TGTGCCAGCAGCTCCCAGGGGGAAGAAGAAAAACTGTTTTTT. It is translated as CASSSQGEEEKLFF. Supplemented by reference TRBV11-2 and TRBJ1-4, the full variable domain reads EAGVAQSPRYKIIEKRQSVAFWCNPISGHATLYWYQQILGQGPKLLIQFQNNGVVDDSQLPKDRFSAERLKGVDSTLKIQPAKLEDSAVYLCASSSQGEEEKLFFGSGTQLSVL.

There are a few counts of this clone. The chain couples TRBV6-6 to TRBJ1-2, with D tentatively TRBD1 (5 bases). The CDR3 length is 14 residues. Germline V gene sequence: CDR1 MNHNY, CDR2 SVGAGI (reference sequence). V dropped 5 bases and J dropped 9 bases, with 19 bases sitting between them. The DNA of the CDR3 is TGTGCCAGCAGTCCAGGGACCCCCCGGGATAGCTACACCTTC. Its translation is CASSPGTPRDSYTF.

This chain uses TRBV19 with TRBJ2-1; 10 nucleotides agree with TRBD2. Germline CDR1 is LNHDA and CDR2 is SQIVND (reference sequence). This CDR3 spans 15 amino acids. Trimming at V came to 7 bases and at J to 9 bases, leaving 12 bases not matched to a gene. The CDR3 nucleotides are TGTGCCAGTACTGTGGGGGCTAGCGGGAGTGGTGAGCAGTTCTTC. This sequence encodes CASTVGASGSGEQFF.

The V call is TRBV7-3, the J call TRBJ2-3; the D gene is possibly TRBD2 (6 bases). The V end was cut by 5 bases, the J end by 5 bases, with 11 bases between. The length of the CDR3 is 13 residues. Per germline, CDR1 SGHTA and CDR2 FQGTGA. In DNA, the CDR3 is TGTGCCAGCAGCCTGATGGGGGGAGATACGCAGTATTTT. Its translation is CASSLMGGDTQYF.

The chain carries TRBV2 and TRBJ2-1; 9 positions match TRBD1. J gave up 4 bases and V 4 bases, and 5 bases lay outside the gene matches. The length of the CDR3 is 15 residues. The germline V gene encodes CDR1 SNHLY and CDR2 FYNNEI. CDR3 DNA sequence: TGTGCCAGCAGTGTCCGACAGGGGGTTTACAATGAGCAGTTCTTC. Protein product: CASSVRQGVYNEQFF. Combining the CDR3 with reference TRBV2 and TRBJ2-1 gives the whole variable domain EPEVTQTPSHQVTQMGQEVILRCVPISNHLYFYWYRQILGQKVEFLVSFYNNEISEKSEIFDDQFSVERPDGSNFTLKIRSTKLEDSAMYFCASSVRQGVYNEQFFGPGTRLTVL.

CDR3 sequence (DNA): TGTGCCAGCAGTTTATTGGCAGGGATGGGGGGCTACACCTTC. This gives the protein CASSLLAGMGGYTF. V gene TRBV27 combines with J gene TRBJ1-2, with D tentatively TRBD1 (5 bases). This CDR3 is 14 amino acids long. The germline V and J ends were trimmed by 1 base and 8 bases, with 14 bases remaining between them. In germline, CDR1 is MNHEY, CDR2 SMNVEV (reference sequence).

The chain links TRBV5-1 to TRBJ2-1; 12 nucleotides line up with TRBD2. CDR1 and CDR2 (germline): SGHRS, YFSETQ. CDR3 length: 15 residues. With V trimmed by 0 bases and J by 9 bases, 4 bases remained unmatched. The chain's CDR3 is CASSLASGGVSEQFF. The CDR3 DNA is TGCGCCAGCAGCTTGGCTAGCGGGGGGGTGAGTGAGCAGTTCTTC. The variable domain in full, with the rest retrieved from reference TRBV5-1 and TRBJ2-1, is KAGVTQTPRYLIKTRGQQVTLSCSPISGHRSVSWYQQTPGQGLQFLFEYFSETQRNKGNFPGRFSGRQFSNSRSEMNVSTLELGDSALYLCASSLASGGVSEQFFGPGTRLTVL.